Here is one TCR beta chain with its context. The antigen it binds to is not known. This entry comes from a study of alternative splicing in chronic myeloid leukemia remission (dated by TCRdb to 2019 to 2021). Some background on the complete study: Peripheral blood from chronic-phase CML patients at diagnosis and remission was profiled by RNA sequencing and compared with healthy donors. Trizol was used to extract total RNA from peripheral blood mononuclear cells of diagnosis, remission and control samples. In terms of female/male counts, the diagnosis samples were 11/5, the remission samples were 8/3 and the controls were 2/4. The median age was roughly 49 years at diagnosis and around 56 at remission, while healthy controls had a median age of roughly 37. Study-level results and caveats: Blood cell composition varied strongly between timepoints, moving from enrichment of myeloid progenitors at diagnosis to enrichment of mature lymphoid cells at remission. At remission, blood cell composition had been reconfigured so that it resembled normal controls enriched in lymphoid cells.

The CDR3 holds 12 amino acids from the cysteine to the phenylalanine. The record lacks a DNA sequence. Roughly 6 healthy donors provided peripheral blood as normal controls. Library construction relied on bulk RNA-seq. The TruSeq Stranded RNA sample prep kit was used to generate libraries of poly-A-enriched mRNA from an input of 0.85 to 1 ug total RNA. Paired-end sequencing was performed on a HiSeq 2500, with each sample sequenced in triplicate. A read length of 125 nucleotides per mate was used for RNA-seq. On the authors' methods: Reads were trimmed and aligned to hg38 with STAR v2.7, with quality control by FASTQC, RSeQC and multiqc. Salmon 0.14.1 was used to quantify gene expression levels as transcripts per million (TPM). Principal component analysis suggested that trial, library batch, sequencing batch, treatment regimen and sex did not drive transcriptomic profiles. TCRdb reprocessed the reads and lists each CDR3 protein sequence as a single entry, with no DNA. TCRdb, rather than the study authors, made the V and J calls. This sample gives around 320 distinct CDR3 sequences in total; over 99% of them show up just once. Roughly 4.5% of the sample is held by the ten biggest clonotypes.

The V gene is TRBV5-7 and the J gene is TRBJ1-2. TRBV5-7 is annotated as an ORF whose role is uncertain. Input material: PBMCs. The clonotype was recovered from a person aged 30-50 years in good health. The CDR3 here reads CASSLSADGYTF.